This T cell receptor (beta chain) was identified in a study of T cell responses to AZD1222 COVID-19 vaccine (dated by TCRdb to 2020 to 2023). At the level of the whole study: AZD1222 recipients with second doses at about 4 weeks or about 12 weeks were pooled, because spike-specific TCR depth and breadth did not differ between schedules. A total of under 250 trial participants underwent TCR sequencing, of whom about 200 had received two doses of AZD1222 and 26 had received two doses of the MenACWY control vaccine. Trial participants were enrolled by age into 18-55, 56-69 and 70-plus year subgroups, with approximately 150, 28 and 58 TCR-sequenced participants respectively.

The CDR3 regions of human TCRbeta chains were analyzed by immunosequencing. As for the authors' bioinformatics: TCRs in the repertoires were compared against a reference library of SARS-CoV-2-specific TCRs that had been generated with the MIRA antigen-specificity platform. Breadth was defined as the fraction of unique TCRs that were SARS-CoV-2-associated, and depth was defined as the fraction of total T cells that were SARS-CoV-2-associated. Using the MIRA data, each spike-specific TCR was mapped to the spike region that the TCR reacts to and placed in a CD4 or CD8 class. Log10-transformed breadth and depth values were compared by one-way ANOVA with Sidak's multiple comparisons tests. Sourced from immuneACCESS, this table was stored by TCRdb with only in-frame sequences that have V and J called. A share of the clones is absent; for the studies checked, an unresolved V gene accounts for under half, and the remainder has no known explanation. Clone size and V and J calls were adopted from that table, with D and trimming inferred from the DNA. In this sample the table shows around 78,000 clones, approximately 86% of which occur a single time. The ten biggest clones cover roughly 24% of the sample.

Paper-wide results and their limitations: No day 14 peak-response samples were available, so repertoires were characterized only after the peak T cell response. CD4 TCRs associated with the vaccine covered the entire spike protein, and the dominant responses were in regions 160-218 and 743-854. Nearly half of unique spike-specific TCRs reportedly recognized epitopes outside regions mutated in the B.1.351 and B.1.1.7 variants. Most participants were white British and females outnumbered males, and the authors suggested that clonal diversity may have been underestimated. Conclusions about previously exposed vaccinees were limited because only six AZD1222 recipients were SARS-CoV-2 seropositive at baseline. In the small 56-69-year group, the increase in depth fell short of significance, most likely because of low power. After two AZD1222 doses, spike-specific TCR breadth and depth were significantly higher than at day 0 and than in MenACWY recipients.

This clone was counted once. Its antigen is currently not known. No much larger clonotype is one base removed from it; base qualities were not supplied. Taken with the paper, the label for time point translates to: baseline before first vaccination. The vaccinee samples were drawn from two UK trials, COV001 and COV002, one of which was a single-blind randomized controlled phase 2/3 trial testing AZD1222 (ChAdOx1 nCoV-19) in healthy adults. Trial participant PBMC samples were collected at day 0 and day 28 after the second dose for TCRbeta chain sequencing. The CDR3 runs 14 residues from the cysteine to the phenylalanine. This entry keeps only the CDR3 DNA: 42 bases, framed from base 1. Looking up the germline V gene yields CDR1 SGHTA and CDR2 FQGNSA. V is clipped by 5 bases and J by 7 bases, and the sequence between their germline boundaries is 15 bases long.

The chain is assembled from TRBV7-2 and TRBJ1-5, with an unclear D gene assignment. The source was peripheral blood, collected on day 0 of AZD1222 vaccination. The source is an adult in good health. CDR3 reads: CASSRGVGYQPQHF. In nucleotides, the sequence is TGTGCCAGCAGCCGCGGGGTAGGGTACCAGCCCCAGCATTTT.